The T cell receptor (beta chain) under discussion was sequenced for a study of radiation and T cells in renal cell carcinoma. Time point here: blood 2 weeks post-SBRT. Treatment indicated: 15 Gy SBRT to primary tumor, nephrectomy 4 weeks later. TCRdb's copy holds only in-frame clones and misses some; the assay was immunoSEQ multiplex PCR. The table records about 120,000 clones, 81% of them present only once. The CDR3 length is 16 residues. Looked up from germline, CDR1 is LGHNA and CDR2 is YNFKEQ. Trimming stripped 0 bases from V and 7 bases from J, with 16 bases between. The TCR was taken from a man over 45 with renal cell carcinoma. The gene calls are TRBV4-2 and TRBJ1-5; D is possibly TRBD1 (5 bases). Sample: blood, taken from a patient whose treatment included radiotherapy and nephrectomy. CDR3 DNA sequence: TGTGCCAGCAGCCAAGATATGGGCAGGGTGGGGCAGCCCCAGCATTTT. Translating gives CASSQDMGRVGQPQHF.